The TCR beta chain described here comes from a study of T cell responses to AZD1222 COVID-19 vaccine. About this clone itself: Its antigen is not known.

Overall study findings and caveats: Rises in breadth and depth of Spike-specific TCRs came after two AZD1222 doses. Spike-wide vaccine-associated CD4 TCRs dominated at 160-218 and 743-854.

TCRdb's copy holds only in-frame clones and misses some; the assay was immunoSEQ multiplex PCR. Among roughly 100,000 clones, about 85% were seen once, and the ten largest hold 4% to 6%. The clonotype was recovered from an adult in good health. The sample here was peripheral blood, taken on day 0 of AZD1222 vaccination.

CDR3 sequence reads: CASSMGGEQFF. Written as DNA, the CDR3 is TGTGCCAGTAGTATGGGAGGCGAGCAGTTCTTC. The chain carries TRBV19 and TRBJ2-1; D may be TRBD2 (6 bases). The V gene lost 3 bases and the J gene lost 10 bases, with 7 bases spanning the gap. The CDR3 sequence is 11 residues long. Germline loops: CDR1 LNHDA, CDR2 SQIVND (reference sequence).